Shown below are 30 T cell receptor beta chains from a single sample sequenced in a study of T cells in Graves' hyperthyroidism and ophthalmopathy. Amplification targeted TCR beta CDR3 regions from RNA transcripts. First-round RT-PCR of the TCR CDR3 relied on the HTBI primer set. Each CDR3 protein gets one entry after TCRdb re-called the multiplex PCR reads with MiXCR. The repertoire holds fewer than 55,000 distinct CDR3 sequences, around 55% seen once, with about 34% in the top ten. The source material was peripheral blood or thyroid tissue (not recorded which). The receptors shown here come from a young man with Graves' hyperthyroidism.

The chain's CDR3 is CPPDRVNQPQHF. CDR3 coding DNA: TGCCCCCCGGACAGGGTCAATCAGCCCCAGCATTTT. V and J are TRBV10-2 and TRBJ1-5; TRBD1 agrees at 8 bases. The germline V gene encodes CDR1 WSHSY and CDR2 SAAADI. The CDR3 runs 12 residues.

This clonotype was picked up many times. CDR3 loop: CASSASGTSGGTQYF. CDR3 nucleotide sequence: TGTGCCAGCAGCGCGAGTGGGACTAGCGGGGGTACGCAGTATTTT. The chain is built from TRBV9 and TRBJ2-3; 14 bases match TRBD2. The CDR3 is 15 amino acids. Germline V lookup: CDR1 SGDLS, CDR2 YYNGEE. V lost 3 bases, J lost 8 bases, and 5 bases stayed unmatched.

This clonotype was counted at least ten times. V usage is TRBV7-9 and J usage is TRBJ2-7; D not resolved. Trimming shortened V by 1 base and J by 7 bases, and 14 bases separated the two germline ends. The germline gives CDR1 SEHNR, CDR2 FQNEAQ (reference sequence). There are 14 residues in the CDR3. CDR3 protein: CASSLVLPASEQYF. The CDR3 DNA reads TGTGCCAGCAGCTTAGTGTTACCGGCTTCTGAGCAGTACTTC.

This clonotype was counted ten times or more. DNA for the CDR3: TGTGCCAGCAGTTTAGACAGGGTTGGAAACACCATATATTTT. This translates into CASSLDRVGNTIYF. The chain is built from TRBV12-3 or TRBV12-4 and TRBJ1-3, with D maybe TRBD1 (6 bases). The CDR3 contains 14 residues. V lost 1 base and J lost 3, with 7 bases in between.

This clonotype was detected ten times or more. The rearrangement joins TRBV20-1 to TRBJ1-6; a possible D gene is TRBD1 (5 bases). The germline CDR1 and CDR2 sequences are DFQATT and SNEGSKA (reference sequence). Between the trimmed V and J ends, which lost 3 bases and 6 bases, there was a span of 12 bases. The CDR3 runs 14 residues. The CDR3 DNA reads TGCAGTGCTAGTAGGTCGGGGGTTAATTCACCCCTCCACTTT. Amino acids: CSASRSGVNSPLHF.

This clonotype was counted ten times or more. The chain uses TRBV7-9 and TRBJ2-3; 8 nucleotides match TRBD1. Germline V CDR1 and CDR2: SEHNR, FQNEAQ (reference sequence). The CDR3 runs 15 residues. V was clipped by 5 bases and J by 2 bases; unmatched bases: 6. In DNA, the CDR3 is TGTGCCAGCAGCCGGGGACAGGTGATCACAGATACGCAGTATTTT. Amino acids: CASSRGQVITDTQYF.

The chain joins TRBV7-2 to TRBJ1-2, with D possibly being TRBD1 (6 bases). The CDR3 covers 14 residues. V dropped 1 base and J dropped 8 bases, with 14 bases sitting between them. Germline V gives CDR1 SGHTA, CDR2 FQGNSA. The CDR3 sequence is CASSLDRGAGGYTF. CDR3 DNA sequence: TGTGCCAGCAGCTTAGATCGGGGGGCTGGAGGCTACACCTTC.

The chain uses TRBV24-1 and TRBJ1-2; unclear D gene. The CDR3 has 12 residues. The germline V gene has CDR1 KGHDR and CDR2 SFDVKD. Trimming removed 5 bases from V and 4 bases from J, with 7 bases in between. CDR3 loop: CATSGTPYGYTF. The CDR3 coding sequence is TGTGCCACCAGTGGAACCCCCTATGGCTACACCTTC.

In this sample, this clonotype turned up many times. The genes are TRBV6-6 and TRBJ1-3, with a possible D match to TRBD1 (6 bases). The germline CDR1 and CDR2 sequences are MNHNY and SVGAGI (reference sequence). Trimming took off 6 bases at V and 3 bases at J, with 15 bases between the two ends. This CDR3 has 15 amino acids. The CDR3 spells CASRPLQGFGNTIYF. The CDR3 coding sequence is TGTGCCAGCAGGCCCTTACAGGGTTTTGGAAACACCATATATTTT.

The CDR3 DNA reads TGTGCCAGCTCACCACACTTTGGAGGGTACTGGGAGGCCCAGTACTTC. This translates into CASSPHFGGYWEAQYF. This sequence joins TRBV7-2 and TRBJ2-5, with TRBD2 as a possible D gene (6 bases). Germline lookup yields CDR1 SGHTA and CDR2 FQGNSA. V lost 8 bases, J lost 9 bases, and 28 bases lay in between. This CDR3 contains 16 residues.

The gene calls are TRBV15 and TRBJ2-7; D gene unclear. Per germline, CDR1 LNHNV and CDR2 YYDKDF (reference sequence). There are 13 residues in the CDR3. Trimming removed 0 bases at V and 3 bases at J, with 6 bases between. CDR3 protein: CATSRDSHYEQYF. DNA for the CDR3: TGTGCCACCAGCAGAGACAGCCACTACGAGCAGTACTTC.

The chain couples TRBV15 to TRBJ1-6; maybe TRBD1 (5 bases). Germline V gives CDR1 LNHNV, CDR2 YYDKDF (reference sequence). V lost 0 bases to trimming and J lost 10 bases, with 10 bases between them. This CDR3 spans 14 amino acids. CDR3 sequence reads: CATSRDRVWSPLHF. In DNA, the CDR3 is TGTGCCACCAGCAGAGACAGGGTCTGGTCACCCCTCCACTTT. Based on the CDR3 plus reference TRBV15 and TRBJ1-6, the full variable domain is DAMVIQNPRYQVTQFGKPVTLSCSQTLNHNVMYWYQQKSSQAPKLLFHYYDKDFNNEADTPDNFQSRRPNTSFCFLDIRSPGLGDTAMYLCATSRDRVWSPLHFGNGTRLTVT.

This clonotype has ten or more counts. This chain links TRBV4-1 with TRBJ2-5; D could derive from TRBD1 or TRBD2 (5 bases each). Germline assignment: CDR1 MGHRA and CDR2 YSYEKL. V gave up 0 bases and J gave up 4 bases, with 21 bases separating them. The CDR3 is made up of 18 amino acids. In nucleotides, the CDR3 is TGCGCCAGCAGCCAAGATAATGGGGGTGACCGGGGTGGAGAGACCCAGTACTTC. Encoded protein: CASSQDNGGDRGGETQYF.

This clonotype was seen only a few times. This chain joins TRBV5-1 and TRBJ1-1; 8 bases align to TRBD1. The CDR3 extends over 13 amino acids. V lost 3 bases, J lost 11 bases, and 9 bases stayed unmatched. Germline V gives CDR1 SGHRS, CDR2 YFSETQ. CDR3 amino acids: CASSWGDRSSAFF. The CDR3 DNA reads as TGCGCCAGCAGCTGGGGGGACAGGAGCTCCGCTTTCTTT.

V is TRBV20-1 and J is TRBJ1-2; D unclear. The CDR3 consists of 16 residues. The germline V gene encodes CDR1 DFQATT and CDR2 SNEGSKA (reference sequence). Trimming removed 5 bases at V and 4 bases at J, with 23 bases between. The CDR3 sequence is CSAPRRGKDAGYGYTF. The CDR3 nucleotides are TGCAGTGCTCCACGTCGGGGAAAGGACGCCGGCTATGGCTACACCTTC.

The V gene is TRBV6-6, the J gene TRBJ2-5, with TRBD1 matching over 9 bases. The germline gives CDR1 MNHNY, CDR2 SVGAGI (reference sequence). Trimming at V came to 4 bases and at J to 4 bases, leaving 7 bases not matched to a gene. This CDR3 region has 15 residues. CDR3 in amino acids: CASSSTGGERETQYF. CDR3 sequence (DNA): TGTGCCAGCAGTTCGACAGGGGGAGAACGAGAGACCCAGTACTTC.

The chain has TRBV6-4 and TRBJ1-2, with TRBD1 matching over 7 bases. The V gene end was trimmed by 3 bases and the J gene end by 5 bases; junction bases not matched to a gene: 3. The CDR3 totals 13 residues. CDR1 is MRHNA and CDR2 is SNTAGT in the germline V gene. DNA for the CDR3: TGTGCCAGCAGTGAATCGACAGGGTATGGCTACACCTTC. It specifies CASSESTGYGYTF.

This clonotype was detected ten times or more. V is TRBV11-2 and J is TRBJ2-2, with 12 bases aligning to TRBD2. V lost 4 bases to trimming and J lost 5 bases; unmatched junction nucleotides: 8. There are 17 residues in the CDR3. Germline lookup yields CDR1 SGHAT and CDR2 FQNNGV. CDR3 protein: CASSSQGLAGWTGELFF. The DNA of the CDR3 is TGTGCCAGCAGCTCCCAAGGACTAGCGGGGTGGACCGGGGAGCTGTTTTTT. The whole variable domain, remainder taken from reference TRBV11-2 and TRBJ2-2, is EAGVAQSPRYKIIEKRQSVAFWCNPISGHATLYWYQQILGQGPKLLIQFQNNGVVDDSQLPKDRFSAERLKGVDSTLKIQPAKLEDSAVYLCASSSQGLAGWTGELFFGEGSRLTVL.

The rearrangement uses TRBV7-2 and TRBJ1-4; tentatively, D is TRBD1 (6 bases). Trimming cost V 1 base and J 7 bases, with 7 bases left between them. The CDR3 runs to 13 residues. The V gene's germline CDR1 is SGHTA and CDR2 FQGNSA. Here the CDR3 DNA reads TGTGCCAGCAGCTTAGGGGGGCCTGAAAAACTGTTTTTT. This translates into CASSLGGPEKLFF.

The table lists this clonotype with many counts. This chain joins TRBV14 and TRBJ2-5; D gene uncertain. The V gene lost 5 bases and the J gene lost 4 bases, with 14 bases spanning the gap. Germline V CDR1 and CDR2: SGHDN, FVKESK. The CDR3 extends over 14 amino acids. The CDR3 region has the DNA TGTGCCAGCAGCACCCTGAGTGGTCGAGAGACCCAGTACTTC. Translating gives CASSTLSGRETQYF. The entire variable domain, with the rest obtained from reference TRBV14 and TRBJ2-5, is as follows: EAGVTQFPSHSVIEKGQTVTLRCDPISGHDNLYWYRRVMGKEIKFLLHFVKESKQDESGMPNNRFLAERTGGTYSTLKVQPAELEDSGVYFCASSTLSGRETQYFGPGTRLLVL.

V and J are TRBV15 and TRBJ1-1; D gene ambiguous. Germline values: CDR1 LNHNV, CDR2 YYDKDF (reference sequence). The CDR3 consists of 17 residues. V dropped 1 base and J dropped 1 base, with 16 bases sitting between them. The CDR3 protein is CATSRGTGLGENTEAFF. The CDR3 region has the DNA TGTGCCACCAGCAGAGGTACGGGTTTGGGCGAGAACACTGAAGCTTTCTTT.

The chain links TRBV7-9 to TRBJ1-5, with D tentatively TRBD1 (5 bases). This CDR3 is 13 amino acids long. The germline gives CDR1 SEHNR, CDR2 FQNEAQ (reference sequence). Trimming took 8 bases from V and 2 from J, leaving 10 bases between them. CDR3 loop: CASGGGGNQPQHF. As DNA, the CDR3 is TGTGCCAGCGGGGGGGGTGGCAATCAGCCCCAGCATTTT.

This clonotype was counted ten times or more. The rearrangement joins TRBV7-9 to TRBJ1-6, with 8 bases fitting TRBD1. Germline lookup yields CDR1 SEHNR and CDR2 FQNEAQ (reference sequence). CDR3 length: 16 amino acids. The V segment lost 5 bases and the J segment 6 bases; nucleotides outside the gene matches: 9. The CDR3 DNA follows: TGTGCCAGCAGCGACGGGGGACAGGTTGTTAATTCACCCCTCCACTTT. Translating it yields CASSDGGQVVNSPLHF.

This chain joins TRBV15 and TRBJ1-2; TRBD1 agrees at 8 bases. V trimming: 4 bases; J trimming: 8 bases; junction bases outside the gene matches: 6. Germline CDR1 is LNHNV and CDR2 is YYDKDF (reference sequence). The CDR3 spans 13 residues. The CDR3 sequence: CATSTDRVGGYTF. CDR3 DNA: TGTGCCACCAGCACGGACAGGGTAGGAGGCTACACCTTC.

About this clonotype itself: One end of the junction is discordant with germline, which a read error may explain. The chain couples TRBV9 to TRBJ1-2; no clear D gene. CDR3 length: 13 residues. Germline V lookup: CDR1 SGDLS, CDR2 YYNGEE. The CDR3 here is CASSSTSGYGCTF. The CDR3 region has the DNA TGTGCCAGCAGCTCGACCTCCGGCTATGGCTGCACCTTC.

This clonotype appeared many times. The rearrangement uses TRBV6-5 and TRBJ1-1; the match to TRBD1 covers 7 bases. Germline loops: CDR1 MNHEY, CDR2 SVGAGI. The CDR3 length is 12 residues. V lost 5 bases and J lost 4; bases outside the gene matches: 1. CDR3 region: CASSTGVTEAFF. The CDR3 region has the DNA TGTGCCAGCAGTACAGGGGTCACTGAAGCTTTCTTT.

The table lists this clonotype with a few counts. The V gene is TRBV20-1, the J gene TRBJ2-5; 13 bases fit TRBD2. This CDR3 has 13 amino acids. The ends lost 6 bases at V and 5 bases at J; junction bases unmatched: 3. The germline V gene has CDR1 DFQATT and CDR2 SNEGSKA (reference sequence). The CDR3 nucleotides are TGCAGTGCAGGACTAGCGGGAGTTGAGACCCAGTACTTC. This sequence encodes CSAGLAGVETQYF.

The genes are TRBV29-1 and TRBJ1-1; D might be TRBD1 (6 bases). Trimming took off 4 bases at V and 5 bases at J, with 20 bases between the two ends. The V gene's germline CDR1 is SQVTM and CDR2 ANQGSEA. The CDR3 runs 15 residues. As DNA, the CDR3 is TGCAGCGTTGGACCCTCGACAGGACAAGGGACTGAAGCTTTCTTT. Its protein is CSVGPSTGQGTEAFF.

The J gene is TRBJ1-6, the V gene TRBV9; D is uncertain. V lost 4 bases, J lost 3 bases, and 5 bases lay in between. Germline lookup yields CDR1 SGDLS and CDR2 YYNGEE. The CDR3 totals 13 residues. This chain's CDR3 is CASSLSYNSPLHF. In DNA, the CDR3 is TGTGCCAGCAGCTTGAGCTATAATTCACCCCTCCACTTT.

CDR3 region: CASSMGQNQPQHF. The DNA for the CDR3 is TGTGCCAGTAGTATGGGGCAGAATCAGCCCCAGCATTTT. The gene calls are TRBV19 and TRBJ1-5; D perhaps matches TRBD1 (5 bases). The CDR3 is 13 residues long. Germline lookup yields CDR1 LNHDA and CDR2 SQIVND (reference sequence). Trimming took off 3 bases at V and 4 bases at J, with 7 bases between the two ends. The complete variable domain, with remaining parts taken from reference TRBV19 and TRBJ1-5, reads DGGITQSPKYLFRKEGQNVTLSCEQNLNHDAMYWYRQDPGQGLRLIYYSQIVNDFQKGDIAEGYSVSREKKESFPLTVTSAQKNPTAFYLCASSMGQNQPQHFGDGTRLSIL.